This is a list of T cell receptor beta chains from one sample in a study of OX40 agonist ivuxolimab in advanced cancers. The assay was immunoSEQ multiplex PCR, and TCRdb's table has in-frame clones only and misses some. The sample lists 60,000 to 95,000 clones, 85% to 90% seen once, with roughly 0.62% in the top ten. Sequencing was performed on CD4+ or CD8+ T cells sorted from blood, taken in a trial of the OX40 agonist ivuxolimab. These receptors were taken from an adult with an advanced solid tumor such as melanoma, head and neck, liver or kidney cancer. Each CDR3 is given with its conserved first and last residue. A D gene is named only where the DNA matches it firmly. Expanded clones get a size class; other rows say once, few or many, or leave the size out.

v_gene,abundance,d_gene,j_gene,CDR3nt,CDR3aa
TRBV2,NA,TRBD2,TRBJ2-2,TGTGCCAGCACCTGGACTAGCGGGTACGACGGGGAGCTGTTTTTT,CASTWTSGYDGELFF
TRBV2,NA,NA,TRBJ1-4,TGTGCCAGCAGCGCCCCGGGTGGGGTCGGTCGTGTTGAAAAACTGTTTTTT,CASSAPGGVGRVEKLFF
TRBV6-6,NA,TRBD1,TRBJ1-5,TGTGCCAGCAGTCCCGGGACAGCGAGTCAGCCCCAGCATTTT,CASSPGTASQPQHF
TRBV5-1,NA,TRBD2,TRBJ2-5,TGCGCCAGCAGCAAGGGACTAGCGGGGGGGCCCGGCGAGACCCAGTACTTC,CASSKGLAGGPGETQYF
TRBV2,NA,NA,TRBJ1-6,TGTGCCAGCAGTGTTGGACGGGATTATAATTCACCCCTCCACTTT,CASSVGRDYNSPLHF
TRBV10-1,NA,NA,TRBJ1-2,TGCGCCATTCCGACAGCGTCCTATGGCTACACCTTC,CAIPTASYGYTF
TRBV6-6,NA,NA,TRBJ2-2,TGTGCCAGCTGGGCGGGGACGGACACCGGGGAGCTGTTTTTT,CASWAGTDTGELFF
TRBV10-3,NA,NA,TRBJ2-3,TGTGCCATCCTAGGCAGAGACACAGATACGCAGTATTTT,CAILGRDTDTQYF
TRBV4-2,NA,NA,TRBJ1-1,TGTGCCAGCAGCCAAGATCGGTGGGGGAACACTGAAGCTTTCTTT,CASSQDRWGNTEAFF
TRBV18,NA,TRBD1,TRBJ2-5,TGTGCCAGCTCACCCAGACGACAGGGCAGCTACCAAGAGACCCAGTACTTC,CASSPRRQGSYQETQYF
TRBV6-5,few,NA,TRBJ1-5,TGTGCCAGCAAAGACAGTTATGGCAATCAGCCCCAGCATTTT,CASKDSYGNQPQHF
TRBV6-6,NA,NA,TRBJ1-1,TGTGCCAGCAGGGGCCTTAGAGAGCGAACACTGATAGCTTTCTTT,CASRGLRERTLIAFF
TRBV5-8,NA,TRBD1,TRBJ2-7,TGTGCCAGCAGCACCCGCCAGGGGGCCTACGAGCAGTACTTC,CASSTRQGAYEQYF
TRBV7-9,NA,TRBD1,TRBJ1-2,TGTGCCAGCAGCTTAATAGAATGGGACAGGGGTCCCGTGGATTACGGCTACACCTTC,CASSLIEWDRGPVDYGYTF
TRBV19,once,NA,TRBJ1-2,TGTGCCAGTCAGTCAGCCGGCTATGGCTACACCTTC,CASQSAGYGYTF